The source of this T cell receptor (beta chain) is a study of cytomegalovirus exposure and HLA in healthy donors. Here immunoSEQ multiplex PCR was the method, and the copy in TCRdb shows in-frame clones only, minus some. The sample records approximately 70,000 clones, around 94% being singletons. This CDR3 has 16 residues. V dropped 3 bases and J dropped 6; count of bases not matched to a gene: 10. Looked up from germline, CDR1 is SGDLS and CDR2 is YYNGEE. Sequencing input: PBMCs. This sequence joins TRBV9 and TRBJ2-1; 9 bases are a match to TRBD2. The TCR sequence derives from a young woman in good health and CMV-seropositive. The CDR3 protein is CASSAQWGLAVNEQFF. CDR3 sequence (DNA): TGTGCCAGCAGCGCTCAGTGGGGACTAGCTGTCAATGAGCAGTTCTTC.